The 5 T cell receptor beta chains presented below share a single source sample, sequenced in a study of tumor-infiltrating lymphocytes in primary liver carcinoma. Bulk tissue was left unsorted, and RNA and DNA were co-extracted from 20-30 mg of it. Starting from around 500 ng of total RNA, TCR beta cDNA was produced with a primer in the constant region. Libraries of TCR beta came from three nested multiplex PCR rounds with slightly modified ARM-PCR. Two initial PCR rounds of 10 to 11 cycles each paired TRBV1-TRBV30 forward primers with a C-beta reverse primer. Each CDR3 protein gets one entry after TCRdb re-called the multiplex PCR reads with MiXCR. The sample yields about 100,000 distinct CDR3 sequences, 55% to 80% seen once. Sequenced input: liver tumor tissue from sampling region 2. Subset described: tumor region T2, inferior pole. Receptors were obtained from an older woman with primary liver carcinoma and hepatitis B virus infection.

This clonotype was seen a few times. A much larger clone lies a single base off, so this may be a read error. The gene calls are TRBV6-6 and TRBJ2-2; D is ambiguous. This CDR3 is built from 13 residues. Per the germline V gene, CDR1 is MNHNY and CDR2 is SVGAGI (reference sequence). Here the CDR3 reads CASRSSNTWELFF. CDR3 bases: TGTGCCAGCAGGTCCTCGAACACCTGGGAGCTGTTTTTT.

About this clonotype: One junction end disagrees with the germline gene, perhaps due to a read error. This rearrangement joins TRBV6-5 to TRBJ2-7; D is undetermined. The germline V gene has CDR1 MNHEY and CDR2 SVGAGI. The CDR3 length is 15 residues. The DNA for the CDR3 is TGTGCCAGCGGTTACTCGGTCCCGGATTACCACGAGCAATACTTC. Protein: CASGYSVPDYHEQYF.

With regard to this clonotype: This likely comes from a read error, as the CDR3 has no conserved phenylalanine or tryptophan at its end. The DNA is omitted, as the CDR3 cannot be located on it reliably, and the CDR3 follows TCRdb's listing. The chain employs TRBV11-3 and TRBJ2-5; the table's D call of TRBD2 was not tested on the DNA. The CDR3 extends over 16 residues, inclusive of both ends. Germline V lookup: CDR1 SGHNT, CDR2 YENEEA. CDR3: CASGKRTSGSLETQNL.

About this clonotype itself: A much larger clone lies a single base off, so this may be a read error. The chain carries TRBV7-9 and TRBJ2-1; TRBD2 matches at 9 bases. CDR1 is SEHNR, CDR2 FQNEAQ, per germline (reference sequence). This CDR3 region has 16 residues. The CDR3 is CASSFGLASTYNEQSF. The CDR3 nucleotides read TGTGCCAGCAGCTTTGGACTAGCGAGTACCTACAATGAGCAGTCCTTC.

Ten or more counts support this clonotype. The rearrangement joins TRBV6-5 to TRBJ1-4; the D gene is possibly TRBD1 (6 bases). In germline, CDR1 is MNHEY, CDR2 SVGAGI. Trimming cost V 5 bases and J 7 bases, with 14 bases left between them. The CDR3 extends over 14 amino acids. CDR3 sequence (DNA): TGTGCCAGCAGTATAGGGGGACGGGTTGAAAAACTGTTTTTT. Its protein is CASSIGGRVEKLFF.